This T cell receptor (beta chain) was observed in a study of OX40 agonist ivuxolimab in advanced cancers. The protocol was immunoSEQ multiplex PCR, while the TCRdb copy is restricted to in-frame clones and leaves out a portion. The data hold some 43,000 clones, with about 83% observed a single time. V lost 8 bases, J lost 2 bases, and 7 bases stayed unmatched. Per germline, CDR1 ENHRY and CDR2 SYGVKD. The CDR3 is made up of 16 amino acids. The TCR comes from an adult with an advanced solid tumor such as melanoma, head and neck, liver or kidney cancer. The specimen was CD4+ or CD8+ T cells sorted from blood, collected in a trial of the OX40 agonist ivuxolimab. The V gene is TRBV10-3, the J gene TRBJ2-2; TRBD1 agrees at 11 bases. The chain's CDR3 is CAIGWDRGANTGELFF. The CDR3 DNA sequence: TGTGCCATCGGGTGGGACAGGGGGGCCAACACCGGGGAGCTGTTTTTT.